These 19 T cell receptor beta chains originate from one sample sequenced in a study of identical twins. Each CDR3 protein gets one entry after TCRdb re-called the 5' RACE reads with MiXCR. The sample includes fewer than 550,000 distinct CDR3 sequences, roughly 13% seen only once; the top ten take approximately 1%. The same sample was also used in a study of yellow fever vaccine responses in identical twins.

The sample was CD4+ T cells sorted from blood. The source is a young woman in good health.

This clonotype was seen ten or more times. The chain combines TRBV10-3 with TRBJ1-6; no definite D call. Trimming cost V 6 bases and J 7 bases, with 13 bases left between them. The V gene's germline CDR1 is ENHRY and CDR2 SYGVKD. The CDR3 loop spans 14 amino acids. The CDR3 DNA is TGTGCCATCAGAGAGATTATTGGCAATTCACCCCTCCACTTT. Encoded protein: CAIREIIGNSPLHF.

On this clonotype: The junction does not match germline at one end; this may be a read error. The V and J genes are TRBV11-2 and TRBJ2-1; unclear D gene. Germline assignment: CDR1 SGHAT and CDR2 FQNNGV. CDR3 length: 11 residues. CDR3 residues: CASKSFNEQFF. As DNA, the CDR3 is TGTGCCAGCAAGTCCTTCAATGAGCAGTTCTTC.

This chain joins TRBV5-1 and TRBJ2-7, with 9 bases matching TRBD1. This CDR3 has 15 amino acids. The ends lost 3 bases at V and 2 bases at J; junction bases unmatched: 6. Per the germline V gene, CDR1 is SGHRS and CDR2 is YFSETQ. CDR3: CASSWTGDPTYEQYF. The CDR3 DNA follows: TGCGCCAGCAGCTGGACAGGGGACCCGACCTACGAGCAGTACTTC.

Only a few counts were recorded for this clonotype. The chain couples TRBV30 to TRBJ2-1; no reliable D call. V was pared by 3 bases and J by 2 bases, with 11 bases between. The CDR3 totals 14 residues. Germline V gene sequence: CDR1 GTSNPN, CDR2 SVGIG (reference sequence). The CDR3 region is CAWRNPRTYNEQFF. The CDR3 nucleotides read TGTGCCTGGAGAAATCCCAGAACCTACAATGAGCAGTTCTTC. Full variable domain (missing parts from reference TRBV30 and TRBJ2-1): SQTIHQWPATLVQPVGSPLSLECTVEGTSNPNLYWYRQAAGRGLQLLFYSVGIGQISSEVPQNLSASRPQDRQFILSSKKLLLSDSGFYLCAWRNPRTYNEQFFGPGTRLTVL.

This clonotype was seen only a few times. The genes are TRBV11-2 and TRBJ2-2; D is undetermined. V dropped 8 bases and J dropped 6 bases, with 13 bases sitting between them. The germline V gene encodes CDR1 SGHAT and CDR2 FQNNGV. The CDR3 contains 13 residues. The CDR3 region is CASSRQISGELFF. The CDR3 DNA reads as TGTGCCAGCTCCCGGCAGATTTCCGGGGAGCTGTTTTTT.

The chain uses TRBV6-4 and TRBJ2-1; no clear D. The V and J ends lost 1 base and 2 bases respectively, with 3 bases between them. This CDR3 has 13 residues. Germline-derived CDR1 and CDR2 are MRHNA and SNTAGT. CDR3 bases: TGTGCCAGCAGTGACTACGCCTACAATGAGCAGTTCTTC. Translated, it gives CASSDYAYNEQFF.

The V and J genes are TRBV5-6 and TRBJ2-7; D not resolved. Per germline, CDR1 SGHDT and CDR2 YYEEEE. The V and J ends lost 1 base and 6 bases respectively, with 8 bases between them. The CDR3 is 12 residues long. The CDR3 DNA sequence: TGTGCCAGCAGCTTGCCGGTGGGCGAGCAGTACTTC. Encoded protein: CASSLPVGEQYF.

This clonotype was found a few times. The V and J genes are TRBV7-2 and TRBJ2-3; D is possibly TRBD1 or TRBD2 (5 bases each). The V and J ends lost 5 bases and 1 base respectively, with 13 bases between them. This CDR3 comprises 15 residues. Germline CDR1 and CDR2: SGHTA and FQGNSA. The CDR3 region is CASSPPGRGTDTQYF. For the CDR3, the DNA is TGTGCCAGCAGCCCGCCGGGACGGGGCACAGATACGCAGTATTTT. Complete variable domain (other parts from reference TRBV7-2 and TRBJ2-3): GAGVSQSPSNKVTEKGKDVELRCDPISGHTALYWYRQSLGQGLEFLIYFQGNSAPDKSGLPSDRFSAERTGGSVSTLTIQRTQQEDSAVYLCASSPPGRGTDTQYFGPGTRLTVL.

V is TRBV2 and J is TRBJ2-1, with D unclear. CDR1 and CDR2 (germline): SNHLY, FYNNEI. V was clipped by 1 base and J by 3 bases, with 10 bases between them. CDR3 length: 15 amino acids. DNA of the CDR3: TGTGCCAGCAGTGAAGTTTACCCCGGCTACAATGAGCAGTTCTTC. It codes for CASSEVYPGYNEQFF.

The table lists this clonotype with a few counts. This chain connects TRBV2 to TRBJ2-4, with 7 bases matching TRBD2. The CDR3 has 16 amino acids. Germline assignment: CDR1 SNHLY and CDR2 FYNNEI. V trimming: 6 bases; J trimming: 0 bases; junction bases outside the gene matches: 8. CDR3 sequence (DNA): TGTGCCAGCAGGCCCTTTGGGGGGGTAGCCAAAAACATTCAGTACTTC. This gives the protein CASRPFGGVAKNIQYF.

The sample holds a few counts of this clonotype. The J gene is TRBJ1-1, the V gene TRBV28; 11 bases match TRBD1. Germline values: CDR1 MDHEN, CDR2 SYDVKM. The CDR3 covers 16 residues. V trimming: 5 bases; J trimming: 0 bases; junction bases outside the gene matches: 5. In DNA form, the CDR3 reads TGTGCCAGCAGTCTCCCGGGACAGGGGGTGAACACTGAAGCTTTCTTT. Translation gives CASSLPGQGVNTEAFF.

The genes are TRBV20-1 and TRBJ2-1, with D maybe TRBD2 (5 bases). Deletions cut 4 bases from V and 0 bases from J, with 10 bases between. CDR3 length: 14 amino acids. The germline gives CDR1 DFQATT, CDR2 SNEGSKA (reference sequence). The DNA for the CDR3 is TGCAGTGCTACCCGGGAAAGCTCCTACAATGAGCAGTTCTTC. It translates to CSATRESSYNEQFF.

J is TRBJ2-1 and V is TRBV27; 10 bases map to TRBD2. The trim removed 5 bases at V and 6 bases at J, leaving 10 bases unmatched. Germline V gene data show CDR1 as MNHEY and CDR2 as SMNVEV (reference sequence). The CDR3 has 16 amino acids. CDR3 in DNA: TGTGCCAGCAGTACTTTCCTAGCGGGAGTAATCAATGAGCAGTTCTTC. It encodes CASSTFLAGVINEQFF.

Many counts were recorded for this clonotype. The rearrangement uses TRBV7-9 and TRBJ1-6; D uncertain. Germline V gene lookup returns CDR1 SEHNR and CDR2 FQNEAQ (reference sequence). This CDR3 is 15 amino acids long. V was shortened by 5 bases and J by 9 bases, with 17 bases between the two germline ends. The CDR3 is CASSPPDPTASPLHF. DNA for the CDR3: TGTGCCAGCAGCCCTCCAGACCCAACGGCTTCACCCCTCCACTTT.

This clonotype occurred a few times. The chain recombines TRBV6-1 with TRBJ2-1, with 8 bases matching TRBD2. Germline V gene data show CDR1 as MNHNS and CDR2 as SASEGT. This CDR3 is 16 amino acids long. V dropped 6 bases and J dropped 5; count of bases not matched to a gene: 12. In DNA form, the CDR3 reads TGTGCCAGCAGCCTTTTCGTAGCGGGGAAGGACAATGAGCAGTTCTTC. Translation gives CASSLFVAGKDNEQFF.

The table lists this clonotype with a few counts. The chain carries TRBV20-1 and TRBJ2-1, with TRBD2 matching over 11 bases. J was trimmed by 2 bases and V by 6 bases; bases with no gene match: 12. Germline values: CDR1 DFQATT, CDR2 SNEGSKA (reference sequence). The CDR3 totals 17 residues. The chain's CDR3 is CSANTLAGGPTYNEQFF. In nucleotides, the CDR3 is TGCAGTGCAAATACCCTAGCGGGGGGCCCCACCTACAATGAGCAGTTCTTC.

This clonotype has ten or more counts. At one end the junction does not follow the germline gene, possibly because of a read error. The chain recombines TRBV28 with TRBJ2-5; D is perhaps TRBD1 (6 bases). CDR3 size: 12 residues. In germline, CDR1 is MDHEN, CDR2 SYDVKM. The CDR3 bases are TGCGCCAGTTCCCAGGGGCGAGAGACCCAGTACTTC. Amino acids: CASSQGRETQYF.

This clonotype was observed a few times. The genes are TRBV5-1 and TRBJ2-5; D remains ambiguous. CDR1 and CDR2 from the germline V gene are SGHRS and YFSETQ. V shed 1 base and J shed 5 bases, with 12 bases lying between them. This CDR3 region has 14 residues. The CDR3 DNA reads TGCGCCAGCAGCTTGAGCTCAGGTGCTGAGACCCAGTACTTC. The encoded protein is CASSLSSGAETQYF.

The rearrangement joins TRBV5-4 to TRBJ2-1; weak D call: TRBD1 (5 bases). This CDR3 comprises 13 residues. The germline gives CDR1 SGHNT, CDR2 YYREEE (reference sequence). The V and J ends lost 5 bases and 9 bases respectively, with 15 bases between them. CDR3 residues: CASSKNWGTEQFF. CDR3 coding DNA: TGTGCCAGCAGTAAGAACTGGGGCACTGAGCAGTTCTTC.